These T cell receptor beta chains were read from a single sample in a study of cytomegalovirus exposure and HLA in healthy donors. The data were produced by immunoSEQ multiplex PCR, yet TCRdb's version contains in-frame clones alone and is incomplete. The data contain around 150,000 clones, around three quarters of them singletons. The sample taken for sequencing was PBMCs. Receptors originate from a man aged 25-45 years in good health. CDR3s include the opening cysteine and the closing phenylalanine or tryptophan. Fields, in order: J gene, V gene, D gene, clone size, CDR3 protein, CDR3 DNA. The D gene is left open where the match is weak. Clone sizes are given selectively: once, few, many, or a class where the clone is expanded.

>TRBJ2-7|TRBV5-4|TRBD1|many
CASSFGAGTAAYEQYF
TGTGCCAGCAGCTTTGGGGCCGGGACAGCCGCCTACGAGCAGTACTTC
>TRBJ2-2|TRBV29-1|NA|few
CSVEATGGVTGELFF
TGCAGCGTTGAAGCTACAGGCGGGGTGACCGGGGAGCTGTTTTTT
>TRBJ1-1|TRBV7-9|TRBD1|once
CASSQTGRTEAFF
TGTGCCAGCAGCCAGACAGGGAGAACTGAAGCTTTCTTT
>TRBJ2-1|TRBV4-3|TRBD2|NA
CASSSEPIAGGYYNEQFF
TGCGCCAGCAGCTCCGAGCCCATAGCGGGAGGGTACTACAATGAGCAGTTCTTC
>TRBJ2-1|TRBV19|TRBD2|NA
CASSIFLSGRGDNEQFF
TGTGCCAGTAGTATTTTTCTTAGCGGGAGGGGGGACAATGAGCAGTTCTTC
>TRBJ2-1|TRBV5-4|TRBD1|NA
CASSLGTGAESSYNEQFF
TGTGCCAGCAGCTTGGGGACAGGGGCCGAGAGCTCCTACAATGAGCAGTTCTTC
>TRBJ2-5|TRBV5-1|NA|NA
CASSLASPGVETQYF
TGCGCCAGCAGCTTGGCCTCTCCGGGAGTGGAGACCCAGTACTTC
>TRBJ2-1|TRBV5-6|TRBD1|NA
CASSWGQAGGEQFF
TGTGCCAGCAGTTGGGGACAGGCCGGTGGGGAGCAGTTCTTC
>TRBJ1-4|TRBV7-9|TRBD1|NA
CASSLDGTATNEKLFF
TGTGCCAGCAGCTTAGATGGGACAGCAACTAATGAAAAACTGTTTTTT
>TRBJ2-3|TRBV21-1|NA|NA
CASSKEFFSAPDTQYF
TGTGCCAGCAGCAAGGAGTTCTTTTCGGCCCCAGATACGCAGTATTTT
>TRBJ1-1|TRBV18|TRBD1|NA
CASSPGTANTEAFF
TGTGCCAGCTCACCAGGGACAGCGAACACTGAAGCTTTCTTT
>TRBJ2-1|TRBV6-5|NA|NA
CASSYSGVSYNEQFF
TGTGCCAGCAGTTACTCTGGAGTTTCCTACAATGAGCAGTTCTTC
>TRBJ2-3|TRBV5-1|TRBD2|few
CASSLDHGRPTDTQYF
TGCGCCAGCAGCTTGGATCACGGGAGGCCCACAGATACGCAGTATTTT
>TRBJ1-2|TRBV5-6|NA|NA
CASSLAGVGGIYGYTF
TGTGCCAGCAGCTTGGCCGGGGTTGGCGGAATCTATGGCTACACCTTC
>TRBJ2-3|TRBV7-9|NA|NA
CSSRDSGDTQYF
TGTTCCAGCAGAGATTCAGGAGATACGCAGTATTTT
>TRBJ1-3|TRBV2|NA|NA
CASSSRTVLSGNTIYF
TGTGCCAGCAGTTCCAGGACAGTCCTCTCTGGAAACACCATATATTTT
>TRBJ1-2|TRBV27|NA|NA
CASSTGLRGYTF
TGTGCCAGCAGTACCGGGTTGAGAGGCTACACCTTC
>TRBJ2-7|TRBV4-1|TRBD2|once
CASSHRAGWSYEQYF
TGCGCCAGCAGCCATAGAGCGGGATGGTCCTACGAGCAGTACTTC